This T cell receptor (beta chain) is drawn from a study of T cell responses to AZD1222 COVID-19 vaccine. TCRdb's table, derived via immunoSEQ multiplex PCR, lists solely in-frame clones and lacks some. Altogether roughly 100,000 clones are present, about 85% being singletons, with the ten largest covering 4% to 6%. CDR1 SNHLY and CDR2 FYNNEI come from the germline V gene. The length of the CDR3 is 15 residues. V was pared by 11 bases and J by 0 bases, with 7 bases of the junction left unmatched. The sequencing here drew on peripheral blood, taken on day 0 of AZD1222 vaccination. The TCR was taken from an adult in good health. This chain uses TRBV2 with TRBJ1-3; 10 bases map to TRBD1. The CDR3 sequence: CAGRTGGISGNTIYF. Written as DNA, the CDR3 is TGTGCCGGGCGGACAGGGGGGATCTCTGGAAACACCATATATTTT.